This T cell receptor beta chain was profiled in a study of blood T cell repertoires in COVID-19 (dated by TCRdb to the early 2020s). About the study as a whole: Collaborator samples came from the United States, Italy and Spain and covered acute and convalescent phases of COVID-19. Subjects who had been exposed to COVID-19, were actively infected with it, or had recovered from it provided the deeply sampled blood TCRbeta repertoires that made up the dataset. The sample metadata nearly always contained a de-identified subject ID, COVID-19 status, age in years and sex. The repertoires were released in a freely available public database intended as a resource for research on the immune response to SARS-CoV-2. Where HLA class I and class II types were available, the types were taken from metadata supplied by the sample provider, not from assay-based typing. Samples came from the ongoing ImmuneRACE study (first 160 participants) plus 1,254 subjects from 6 global collaborators. The prospective study material was composed of cDNA or gDNA derived from T cells, B-cell-depleted T cells, or PBMCs. Summary of the overall study and its limitations: The amount of clinical and demographic metadata varied by source and participant and was provided uncurated.

TCRbeta CDR3 regions were amplified from genomic DNA by means of the immunoSEQ Assay, a bias-controlled multiplex PCR. The authors' pipeline ran thus. The number of nucleated cells in each sample was estimated from the amplification of reference gene primers within the assay. Sequence reads were collapsed and filtered to measure the absolute abundance of every unique TCRbeta CDR3 rearrangement. Productive Simpson clonality was computed per sample as the square root of Simpson's diversity index over productive rearrangements. The clones in this table, taken by TCRdb from immuneACCESS, are in-frame only. Not every clone is retained; where verified, under half of the shortfall comes from an unresolved V gene, and the cause of the rest is unknown. D and trimming come from the DNA, and the V and J calls and clone size come from that table. The sample table lists about 150,000 clones, roughly 84% of them with a count of one. Jointly, the top ten make up roughly an eighth of the sample.

Points on this clone: Its antigen is still unknown. Base qualities are not at hand, and no much larger clone is one base apart. Other DNA sequences in this sample translate to the same CDR3.

The CDR3 measures 15 amino acids from cysteine to phenylalanine. CDR3 DNA is the only sequence kept; it has 45 bases, read in frame from the first base. V is clipped by 3 bases and J by 0 bases, and the sequence between their germline boundaries is 9 bases long. The germline V gene supplies CDR1 KGHSH and CDR2 LQKENI. At one collaborating source in Seattle, patients were enrolled during active infection and were followed longitudinally through the course of disease. Each collaborating institution followed its own protocols to collect whole blood in K2EDTA tubes. For TCRbeta analysis, collaborators shipped samples as frozen whole blood, isolated PBMCs, or DNA extracted from either of those sample types.

This clonotype was obtained from an older woman with COVID-19, enrolled during active disease. The material sequenced was peripheral blood. The chain is made from TRBV18 and TRBJ1-5, with no confidently assigned D gene. The sequenced DNA is TGTGCCAGCTCACCGGAGAGGGATAGCAATCAGCCCCAGCATTTT. This encodes CASSPERDSNQPQHF.